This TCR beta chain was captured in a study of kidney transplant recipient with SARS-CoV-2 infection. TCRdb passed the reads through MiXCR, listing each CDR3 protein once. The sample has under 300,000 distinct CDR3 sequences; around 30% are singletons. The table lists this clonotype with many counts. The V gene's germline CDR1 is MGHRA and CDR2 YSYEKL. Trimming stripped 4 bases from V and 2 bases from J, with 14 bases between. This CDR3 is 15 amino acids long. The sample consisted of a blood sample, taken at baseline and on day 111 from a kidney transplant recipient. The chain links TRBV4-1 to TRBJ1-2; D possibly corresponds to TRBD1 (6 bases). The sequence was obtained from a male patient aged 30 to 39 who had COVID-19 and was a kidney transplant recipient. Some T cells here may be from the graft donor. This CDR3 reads CASSPEPRGNYGYTF. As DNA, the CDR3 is TGCGCCAGCAGCCCCGAACCCAGGGGAAACTATGGCTACACCTTC.